The 21 T cell receptor beta chains in this list originate from one sample, sequenced in a study of cytomegalovirus exposure and HLA in healthy donors. Assay: immunoSEQ multiplex PCR; the TCRdb copy retains only in-frame clones and omits some. The sample records about 82,000 clones, 85% to 95% being singletons. Specimen: PBMCs. These TCRs come from a man aged 18-30 years in good health and CMV-seronegative.

A single count supports this clone. The gene calls are TRBV27 and TRBJ1-2; possible D gene TRBD1, 5 bases. The CDR3 is 13 amino acids. Germline V gives CDR1 MNHEY, CDR2 SMNVEV (reference sequence). V lost 3 bases and J lost 8, with 13 bases in between. CDR3 bases: TGTGCCAGCAGTTTTTCTGGGGCGAGAGGCTACACCTTC. This encodes CASSFSGARGYTF.

The V and J genes are TRBV5-1 and TRBJ1-1; D uncertain. In germline, CDR1 is SGHRS, CDR2 YFSETQ. Trimming took 4 bases from V and 1 from J, leaving 8 bases between them. This CDR3 is 13 amino acids long. The CDR3 sequence: CASSLRGNTEAFF. The CDR3 coding sequence is TGCGCCAGCAGCCTCCGGGGGAACACTGAAGCTTTCTTT.

The chain uses TRBV28 and TRBJ1-5, with D unresolved. The CDR3 consists of 15 residues. The V gene's germline CDR1 is MDHEN and CDR2 SYDVKM. V was clipped by 6 bases and J by 4 bases, with 16 bases between them. The CDR3 protein is CASRYTMVRNQPQHF. DNA for the CDR3: TGTGCCAGCAGATATACTATGGTTCGTAATCAGCCCCAGCATTTT.

This clone was recorded once. This chain links TRBV30 with TRBJ2-7, with D possibly being TRBD1 (6 bases). Between the trimmed V and J ends, which lost 3 bases and 2 bases, there was a span of 11 bases. This CDR3 is 13 amino acids long. The germline gives CDR1 GTSNPN, CDR2 SVGIG (reference sequence). The CDR3 here is CAWSRGATYEQYF. The CDR3 DNA is TGTGCCTGGAGCAGGGGAGCGACCTACGAGCAGTACTTC.

This clone showed up just once. The rearrangement joins TRBV30 to TRBJ2-5; TRBD1 aligns across 9 bases. CDR1 is GTSNPN, CDR2 SVGIG, per germline (reference sequence). With 7 bases clipped from V and 5 bases from J, the junction kept 5 bases outside the gene matches. The CDR3 consists of 12 residues. The CDR3 coding sequence is TGTGCCTTGGACAGGGGCGGGGAGACCCAGTACTTC. As protein: CALDRGGETQYF.

The J gene is TRBJ1-5, the V gene TRBV19, with D uncertain. This CDR3 contains 14 residues. CDR1 is LNHDA, CDR2 SQIVND, per germline (reference sequence). Trimming removed 6 bases at V and 0 bases at J, with 9 bases between. The CDR3 DNA reads as TGTGCCAGTAGAGACGGAGGTAGCAATCAGCCCCAGCATTTT. Amino acid sequence: CASRDGGSNQPQHF. The full variable domain, its missing parts supplied by reference TRBV19 and TRBJ1-5, is DGGITQSPKYLFRKEGQNVTLSCEQNLNHDAMYWYRQDPGQGLRLIYYSQIVNDFQKGDIAEGYSVSREKKESFPLTVTSAQKNPTAFYLCASRDGGSNQPQHFGDGTRLSIL.

This rearrangement joins TRBV6-5 to TRBJ1-1; 7 nucleotides agree with TRBD1. Germline V gene data show CDR1 as MNHEY and CDR2 as SVGAGI. Unmatched junction bases numbered 5, after V lost 5 bases and J lost 8 bases. The CDR3 has 12 residues. The CDR3 loop reads CASSRRDSEAFF. The CDR3 region has the DNA TGTGCCAGCAGTCGAAGGGACAGCGAAGCTTTCTTT.

Notes on this clone: The junction differs from germline at one of its ends, possibly a read error. The J gene is TRBJ1-4, the V gene TRBV5-1; D gene unclear. The CDR3 spans 13 residues. Per germline, CDR1 SGHRS and CDR2 YFSETQ. CDR3 in amino acids: CASSLQDNEKLFF. The CDR3 nucleotides read TGCGCCAGCAGCTTGCAAGATAATGAGAAACTGTTTTTT.

The V and J genes are TRBV30 and TRBJ1-1; 7 nucleotides match TRBD1. CDR3 length: 14 amino acids. Trimming removed 2 bases from V and 1 base from J; junction bases left unmatched: 4. Per the germline V gene, CDR1 is GTSNPN and CDR2 is SVGIG (reference sequence). The CDR3 region is CAWSLRDRNTEAFF. The CDR3 DNA is TGTGCCTGGAGTTTAAGGGACAGGAACACTGAAGCTTTCTTT.

The J gene is TRBJ1-5, the V gene TRBV11-2; possibly TRBD1 for D (5 bases). This CDR3 has 18 residues. Trimming pared 5 bases from V and 6 bases from J, leaving 26 bases between. Germline-derived CDR1 and CDR2 are SGHAT and FQNNGV. The DNA of the CDR3 is TGTGCCAGCAGCCCGTCCGAGGCAGGCAGGGTTATTGGTCAGCCCCAGCATTTT. This gives the protein CASSPSEAGRVIGQPQHF.

The genes are TRBV5-5 and TRBJ1-6, with a weak D call TRBD1 (6 bases). The CDR3 runs 16 residues. Trimming removed 1 base from V and 6 bases from J, with 14 bases in between. CDR1 is SGHKS and CDR2 is YYEKEE in the germline V gene (reference sequence). The CDR3 is CASSLIVGGGNSPLHF. CDR3 DNA sequence: TGTGCCAGCAGCTTGATAGTGGGAGGGGGTAATTCACCCCTCCACTTT.

The CDR3 bases are TGTGCCTGGATCAGGCCAGGGGCGATTGAAGCTTTCTTT. Amino acids: CAWIRPGAIEAFF. The rearrangement joins TRBV30 to TRBJ1-1; D might be TRBD1 (6 bases). This CDR3 spans 13 amino acids. V was pared by 4 bases and J by 7 bases, with 16 bases between. Germline V gene lookup returns CDR1 GTSNPN and CDR2 SVGIG (reference sequence).

The chain joins TRBV5-1 to TRBJ2-4; 11 positions agree with TRBD1. The germline V gene has CDR1 SGHRS and CDR2 YFSETQ. The V and J ends lost 2 bases and 2 bases, in that order; junction bases with no gene match: 3. CDR3 size: 16 residues. The DNA of the CDR3 is TGCGCCAGCAGCTTCGGACAGGGGGCAACCAAAAACATTCAGTACTTC. This codes for CASSFGQGATKNIQYF.

A single count supports this clone. The CDR3 DNA sequence: TGTGCCAGCAGCCAAGATAGAGGATCCGGCTACTATGGCTACACCTTC. Encoded protein: CASSQDRGSGYYGYTF. V is TRBV14 and J is TRBJ1-2; D is unclear. Germline CDR1 SGHDN, CDR2 FVKESK. V dropped 0 bases and J dropped 3 bases, with 14 bases sitting between them. The CDR3 is 16 amino acids.

This clone is a singleton in its sample. The chain carries TRBV7-6 and TRBJ2-5; D is undetermined. This CDR3 region has 14 residues. Germline CDR1 reads SGHVS; CDR2 reads FNYEAQ. Trimming shortened V by 5 bases and J by 5 bases, and 15 bases separated the two germline ends. CDR3 amino acids: CASSTLESRETQYF. Here the CDR3 DNA reads TGTGCCAGCAGCACCCTAGAGTCGAGGGAGACCCAGTACTTC.

This chain links TRBV5-4 with TRBJ1-1; no definite D call. The CDR3 contains 15 residues. V was cut by 0 bases and J by 5 bases, with 14 bases left in between. CDR1 is SGHNT, CDR2 YYREEE, per germline (reference sequence). The DNA of the CDR3 is TGTGCCAGCAGCTTGGCCCACGGGAGGGAGACTGAAGCTTTCTTT. Encoded protein: CASSLAHGRETEAFF.

This rearrangement joins TRBV30 to TRBJ1-1, with TRBD1 matching 8 bases. Germline values: CDR1 GTSNPN, CDR2 SVGIG (reference sequence). The CDR3 consists of 16 residues. The junction had 8 bases not matched to a gene; V was cut back by 2 bases and J by 0 bases. CDR3 protein: CAWSPLTGALNTEAFF. As DNA, the CDR3 is TGTGCCTGGAGTCCGTTGACAGGGGCCCTGAACACTGAAGCTTTCTTT.

This sequence joins TRBV14 and TRBJ2-5; D is unclear. Germline V lookup: CDR1 SGHDN, CDR2 FVKESK. This CDR3 region has 12 residues. The ends were cut back, 7 bases at V and 5 bases at J, with 11 bases in the middle. The CDR3 sequence: CASNRFRETQYF. CDR3 bases: TGTGCCAGCAACCGGTTCCGGGAGACCCAGTACTTC.

This chain links TRBV4-2 with TRBJ2-5; TRBD2 matches 7 bases. V shed 1 base and J 2 bases; nucleotides not matched to a gene: 1. CDR1 and CDR2 from the germline V gene are LGHNA and YNFKEQ. CDR3 size: 14 residues. The CDR3 region is CASSQGGGQETQYF. The CDR3, as DNA: TGTGCCAGCAGCCAAGGGGGGGGACAAGAGACCCAGTACTTC.

The chain recombines TRBV10-2 with TRBJ1-2; perhaps TRBD1 as D (6 bases). Germline V gene lookup returns CDR1 WSHSY and CDR2 SAAADI. There are 14 residues in the CDR3. The ends were cut back, 5 bases at V and 2 bases at J, with 12 bases in the middle. In DNA, the CDR3 is TGCGCCAGCAGTCAATCGACAGGCAACTATGGCTACACCTTC. It codes for CASSQSTGNYGYTF.

V is TRBV5-1 and J is TRBJ2-1, with 7 bases aligning to TRBD1. CDR1 is SGHRS and CDR2 is YFSETQ in the germline V gene. The CDR3 runs to 16 residues. Trimming cost V 0 bases and J 4 bases; bases outside gene matches: 7. CDR3 in amino acids: CASSLEGGRVYNEQFF. CDR3 coding DNA: TGCGCCAGCAGCTTGGAAGGGGGCAGAGTTTACAATGAGCAGTTCTTC.